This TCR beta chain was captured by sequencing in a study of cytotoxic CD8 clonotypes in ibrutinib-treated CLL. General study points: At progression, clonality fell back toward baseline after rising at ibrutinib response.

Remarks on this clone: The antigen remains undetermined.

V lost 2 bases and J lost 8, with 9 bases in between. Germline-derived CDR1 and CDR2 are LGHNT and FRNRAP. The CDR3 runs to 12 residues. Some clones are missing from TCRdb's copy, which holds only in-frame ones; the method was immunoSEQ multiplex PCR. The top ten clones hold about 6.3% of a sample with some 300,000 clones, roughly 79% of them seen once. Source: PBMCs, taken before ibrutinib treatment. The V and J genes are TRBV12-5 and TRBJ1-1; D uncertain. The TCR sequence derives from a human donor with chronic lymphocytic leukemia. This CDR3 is CASGLKSSEAFF. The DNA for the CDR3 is TGTGCTAGTGGTTTGAAATCATCCGAAGCTTTCTTT.